A single sample is the source of the 30 T cell receptor beta chains below, sequenced in a study of technical replicates of blood from a handful of donors. Sequencing used immunoSEQ multiplex PCR; TCRdb keeps in-frame clones, though not all of them. The sample yields around 79,000 clones, over 75% seen once. Source material: T cells isolated from PBMCs. The receptor set was obtained from a human donor in good health.

The chain combines TRBV11-2 with TRBJ1-5, with 9 bases matching TRBD1. The junction had 1 base not matched to a gene; V was cut back by 3 bases and J by 4 bases. The CDR3 spans 14 residues. CDR1 is SGHAT and CDR2 is FQNNGV in the germline V gene. In DNA, the CDR3 is TGTGCCAGCAGCTTGACAGGGGGAAATCAGCCCCAGCATTTT. This gives the protein CASSLTGGNQPQHF.

The chain uses TRBV7-3 and TRBJ2-1, with D tentatively TRBD1 (6 bases). CDR3 length equals 14 residues. Germline values: CDR1 SGHTA, CDR2 FQGTGA. V shed 6 bases and J shed 6 bases, with 15 bases lying between them. CDR3 DNA: TGTGCCAGCAGTCCCGGGACACCGGTCAATGAGCAGTTCTTC. It yields the protein CASSPGTPVNEQFF.

The chain employs TRBV5-1 and TRBJ2-7; the match to TRBD1 covers 9 bases. Trimming cost V 4 bases and J 5 bases; bases outside gene matches: 7. CDR3 size: 14 residues. Germline CDR1 is SGHRS and CDR2 is YFSETQ. The CDR3 spells CASSPWTGVDEQYF. In nucleotides, the CDR3 is TGCGCCAGCAGCCCCTGGACAGGGGTGGACGAGCAGTACTTC. The full variable domain, its missing parts supplied by reference TRBV5-1 and TRBJ2-7, is KAGVTQTPRYLIKTRGQQVTLSCSPISGHRSVSWYQQTPGQGLQFLFEYFSETQRNKGNFPGRFSGRQFSNSRSEMNVSTLELGDSALYLCASSPWTGVDEQYFGPGTRLTVT.

This clone came up once. The gene calls are TRBV6-1 and TRBJ2-1; a possible D gene is TRBD1 (5 bases). This CDR3 has 14 residues. CDR1 is MNHNS and CDR2 is SASEGT in the germline V gene. Trimming removed 7 bases at V and 3 bases at J, with 13 bases between. CDR3 DNA: TGTGCCAGCACTGCTACAGGATTCTACAATGAGCAGTTCTTC. This translates into CASTATGFYNEQFF.

The chain has TRBV28 and TRBJ1-1, with 7 bases fitting TRBD1. The germline CDR1 and CDR2 sequences are MDHEN and SYDVKM. The V gene end was trimmed by 3 bases and the J gene end by 0 bases; junction bases not matched to a gene: 13. The CDR3 loop spans 18 amino acids. The CDR3 coding sequence is TGTGCCAGCAGTTTCGGAAGACGGGACAGCTACATGAACACTGAAGCTTTCTTT. Protein sequence: CASSFGRRDSYMNTEAFF.

This clone showed up just once. The chain combines TRBV28 with TRBJ1-5, with 7 bases that match TRBD1. J gave up 4 bases and V 8 bases, and 17 bases lay outside the gene matches. Germline V gives CDR1 MDHEN, CDR2 SYDVKM. This CDR3 contains 17 residues. The CDR3 protein is CASLDLITGASNQPQHF. The CDR3 DNA sequence: TGTGCCAGCCTCGACCTGATAACAGGGGCCTCGAATCAGCCCCAGCATTTT.

This clone was observed a single time. Here the CDR3 omits its conserved ending phenylalanine or tryptophan, so a read error is the likely source. The V and J genes are TRBV6-1 and TRBJ1-1; the D gene is possibly TRBD1 (5 bases). The J call may be in error: the DNA end matches TRBJ1-5 better. The germline gives CDR1 MNHNS, CDR2 SASEGT. The CDR3 contains 12 residues. The CDR3 sequence is CASSEALRGQHY. The CDR3 DNA is TGTGCCAGCAGTGAAGCGCTTAGGGGACAGCATTAT.

This chain joins TRBV27 and TRBJ2-7, with 10 bases lining up with TRBD1. The germline V gene has CDR1 MNHEY and CDR2 SMNVEV (reference sequence). The trim removed 0 bases at V and 3 bases at J, leaving 2 bases unmatched. This CDR3 is 15 amino acids long. This CDR3 is CASSLSGTGDYEQYF. CDR3 DNA sequence: TGTGCCAGCAGTTTATCCGGGACAGGGGACTACGAGCAGTACTTC.

The gene calls are TRBV15 and TRBJ1-1; possibly TRBD1 for D (6 bases). V lost 6 bases and J 1 base, leaving 9 bases between the germline ends. Germline lookup yields CDR1 LNHNV and CDR2 YYDKDF (reference sequence). The CDR3 extends over 13 amino acids. The CDR3 sequence is CATRGQANTEAFF. The CDR3 region has the DNA TGTGCCACCAGGGGACAAGCGAACACTGAAGCTTTCTTT.

The chain couples TRBV6-5 to TRBJ1-1, with 8 bases matching TRBD1. The junction had 3 bases not matched to a gene; V was cut back by 6 bases and J by 0 bases. The CDR3 covers 14 residues. Germline CDR1 and CDR2: MNHEY and SVGAGI. DNA for the CDR3: TGTGCCAGCAGGGACAGGGTCTTGAACACTGAAGCTTTCTTT. Its translation is CASRDRVLNTEAFF.

J is TRBJ1-2 and V is TRBV27; tentative D call: TRBD1 (5 bases). Germline values: CDR1 MNHEY, CDR2 SMNVEV (reference sequence). Trimming shortened V by 6 bases and J by 2 bases, and 22 bases separated the two germline ends. The CDR3 extends over 17 amino acids. The chain's CDR3 is CASRPYEGRERNYGYTF. As DNA, the CDR3 is TGTGCCAGCAGGCCCTACGAGGGGAGGGAAAGAAACTATGGCTACACCTTC.

The chain combines TRBV30 with TRBJ2-1; 10 nucleotides match TRBD1. The CDR3 has 13 residues. In germline, CDR1 is GTSNPN, CDR2 SVGIG (reference sequence). Trimming at V came to 2 bases and at J to 7 bases, leaving 2 bases not matched to a gene. The CDR3 loop is CAWSLGQGNEQFF. Here the CDR3 DNA reads TGTGCCTGGAGTCTGGGACAGGGGAATGAGCAGTTCTTC.

The rearrangement links TRBV30 to TRBJ2-7; D is undetermined. Trimming shortened V by 2 bases and J by 4 bases, and 6 bases separated the two germline ends. Germline V lookup: CDR1 GTSNPN, CDR2 SVGIG (reference sequence). The CDR3 runs to 11 residues. As DNA, the CDR3 is TGTGCCTGGAGTTTTAGTTACGAGCAGTACTTC. The encoded protein is CAWSFSYEQYF.

This clone was observed once. V is TRBV29-1 and J is TRBJ2-1; 9 bases are a match to TRBD2. The CDR3 totals 15 residues. Per the germline V gene, CDR1 is SQVTM and CDR2 is ANQGSEA. V lost 3 bases and J lost 0; bases outside the gene matches: 3. The DNA for the CDR3 is TGCAGCGTTGACAGCGGGGGGAGCTCCTACAATGAGCAGTTCTTC. Its protein is CSVDSGGSSYNEQFF.

The chain has TRBV9 and TRBJ2-3; D unclear. V was trimmed by 6 bases and J by 1 base, leaving 9 bases between them. CDR1 is SGDLS, CDR2 YYNGEE, per germline. The CDR3 extends over 13 amino acids. In DNA, the CDR3 is TGTGCCAGCACTCCACTCCGCACAGATACGCAGTATTTT. Translated: CASTPLRTDTQYF.

This sequence joins TRBV4-1 and TRBJ2-7, with 7 bases matching TRBD2. This CDR3 comprises 17 residues. J was trimmed by 2 bases and V by 5 bases; bases with no gene match: 15. The germline V gene encodes CDR1 MGHRA and CDR2 YSYEKL. Written as DNA, the CDR3 is TGCGCCAGCAGCAGGGCCCTTTTTTCCGGGACTACCTACGAGCAGTACTTC. This encodes CASSRALFSGTTYEQYF.

The V gene is TRBV19, the J gene TRBJ2-5, with 12 bases identical to TRBD2. The germline CDR1 and CDR2 sequences are LNHDA and SQIVND (reference sequence). Trimming took 5 bases from V and 5 from J; bases not matched to a gene: 6. The CDR3 covers 15 residues. The DNA for the CDR3 is TGTGCCAGTAGTCCGACTAGCGGGAGCGGGGAGACCCAGTACTTC. Translating gives CASSPTSGSGETQYF.

This clone was detected a few times. The genes are TRBV27 and TRBJ1-1; tentatively, D is TRBD1 (5 bases). The germline gives CDR1 MNHEY, CDR2 SMNVEV (reference sequence). The CDR3 is 17 amino acids. V dropped 2 bases and J dropped 5 bases, with 21 bases sitting between them. The CDR3 DNA sequence: TGTGCCAGCAGTTTAGGAGAAGGGGCTGGGTTTGGGACTGAAGCTTTCTTT. This codes for CASSLGEGAGFGTEAFF.

This chain uses TRBV30 with TRBJ1-2, with D perhaps matching TRBD1 (5 bases). Germline loops: CDR1 GTSNPN, CDR2 SVGIG (reference sequence). The V end was cut by 0 bases, the J end by 4 bases, with 12 bases between. CDR3 size: 14 residues. In DNA form, the CDR3 reads TGTGCCTGGAGTGTACAGACAGCCCTCTATGGCTACACCTTC. It codes for CAWSVQTALYGYTF. The full variable domain, its missing parts supplied by reference TRBV30 and TRBJ1-2, is SQTIHQWPATLVQPVGSPLSLECTVEGTSNPNLYWYRQAAGRGLQLLFYSVGIGQISSEVPQNLSASRPQDRQFILSSKKLLLSDSGFYLCAWSVQTALYGYTFGSGTRLTVV.

The chain employs TRBV15 and TRBJ1-4; tentative D call: TRBD1 (6 bases). Germline assignment: CDR1 LNHNV and CDR2 YYDKDF (reference sequence). The CDR3 has 14 residues. The germline V and J ends were trimmed by 1 base and 8 bases, with 11 bases remaining between them. As DNA, the CDR3 is TGTGCCACCAGCAGAGGACAGGTGGGGGAAAAACTGTTTTTT. It yields the protein CATSRGQVGEKLFF.

The V and J genes are TRBV29-1 and TRBJ2-1; no clear D gene. The CDR3 is 9 amino acids. V lost 5 bases and J 7 bases, leaving 3 bases between the germline ends. CDR1 and CDR2 from the germline V gene are SQVTM and ANQGSEA. In DNA, the CDR3 is TGCAGCGTTTCTAATGAGCAGTTCTTC. Its translation: CSVSNEQFF.

The J gene is TRBJ2-1, the V gene TRBV4-1; 8 bases are shared with TRBD1. The CDR3 runs 16 residues. The germline V gene encodes CDR1 MGHRA and CDR2 YSYEKL. V dropped 3 bases and J dropped 7; count of bases not matched to a gene: 11. CDR3 in DNA: TGCGCCAGCAGCCAGGACAGGGTAAAAGGTCAAAATGAGCAGTTCTTC. Its protein is CASSQDRVKGQNEQFF.

This clone appeared once. The genes are TRBV23-1 and TRBJ1-2; 7 nucleotides agree with TRBD1. TRBV23-1 is an ORF, with its function uncertain. The CDR3 loop spans 12 amino acids. Trimming at V came to 8 bases and at J to 8 bases, leaving 8 bases not matched to a gene. The CDR3, as DNA: TGCGCCAGCGGAGACAGGGACCCAGGCTACACCTTC. Translation gives CASGDRDPGYTF.

The genes are TRBV4-1 and TRBJ1-4; weak D call: TRBD1 (5 bases). V was trimmed by 2 bases and J by 3 bases, leaving 13 bases between them. The CDR3 covers 16 residues. The germline gives CDR1 MGHRA, CDR2 YSYEKL. As DNA, the CDR3 is TGCGCCAGCAGCCAATACGATGGGGGGGCTAATGAAAAACTGTTTTTT. Encoded protein: CASSQYDGGANEKLFF.

This chain joins TRBV27 and TRBJ2-7; TRBD1 matches at 7 bases. The CDR3 runs to 12 residues. CDR1 is MNHEY, CDR2 SMNVEV, per germline (reference sequence). J was trimmed by 6 bases and V by 5 bases; bases with no gene match: 4. CDR3 in DNA: TGTGCCAGCAGTCCAACAGGGGTCGAGCAGTACTTC. Its protein is CASSPTGVEQYF.

The rearrangement uses TRBV11-2 and TRBJ2-7, with D possibly TRBD2 on 5 matching bases. Germline values: CDR1 SGHAT, CDR2 FQNNGV. Trimming removed 11 bases at V and 2 bases at J, with 10 bases between. The CDR3 length is 11 residues. The CDR3 DNA is TGTGCCTACGGGGAAACCTACGAGCAGTACTTC. It encodes CAYGETYEQYF.

This clone came up a few times. The V and J genes are TRBV20-1 and TRBJ1-5, with D hard to call. The germline gives CDR1 DFQATT, CDR2 SNEGSKA (reference sequence). Trimming left V 7 bases short and J 8 bases short, with 12 bases between. CDR3 length: 11 amino acids. DNA of the CDR3: TGCAGTGTAGACCCTAGTGAGCCCCAGCATTTT. Encoded protein: CSVDPSEPQHF.

The chain uses TRBV7-2 and TRBJ2-7, with 7 bases matching TRBD2. The CDR3 covers 16 residues. CDR1 is SGHTA and CDR2 is FQGNSA in the germline V gene. V dropped 1 base and J dropped 4; count of bases not matched to a gene: 10. The CDR3 coding sequence is TGTGCCAGCAGCTTAGATTCCCAGCGGGGTTCATACGAGCAGTACTTC. The encoded protein is CASSLDSQRGSYEQYF.

This clone was counted between two and nine times. V usage is TRBV5-1 and J usage is TRBJ1-1; D gene unclear. Per germline, CDR1 SGHRS and CDR2 YFSETQ. This CDR3 has 13 amino acids. The V gene lost 2 bases and the J gene lost 1 base, with 6 bases spanning the gap. CDR3 sequence (DNA): TGCGCCAGCAGCTTCACAGAGAACACTGAAGCTTTCTTT. Its protein is CASSFTENTEAFF.

The chain links TRBV7-8 to TRBJ2-7, with TRBD2 as a possible D gene (6 bases). The CDR3 is 15 residues long. Germline CDR1 SGHVS, CDR2 FQNEAQ. Trimming took off 6 bases at V and 2 bases at J, with 17 bases between the two ends. Here the CDR3 reads CASSTSERATYEQYF. In DNA, the CDR3 is TGTGCCAGCAGTACCTCCGAGCGGGCCACCTACGAGCAGTACTTC.